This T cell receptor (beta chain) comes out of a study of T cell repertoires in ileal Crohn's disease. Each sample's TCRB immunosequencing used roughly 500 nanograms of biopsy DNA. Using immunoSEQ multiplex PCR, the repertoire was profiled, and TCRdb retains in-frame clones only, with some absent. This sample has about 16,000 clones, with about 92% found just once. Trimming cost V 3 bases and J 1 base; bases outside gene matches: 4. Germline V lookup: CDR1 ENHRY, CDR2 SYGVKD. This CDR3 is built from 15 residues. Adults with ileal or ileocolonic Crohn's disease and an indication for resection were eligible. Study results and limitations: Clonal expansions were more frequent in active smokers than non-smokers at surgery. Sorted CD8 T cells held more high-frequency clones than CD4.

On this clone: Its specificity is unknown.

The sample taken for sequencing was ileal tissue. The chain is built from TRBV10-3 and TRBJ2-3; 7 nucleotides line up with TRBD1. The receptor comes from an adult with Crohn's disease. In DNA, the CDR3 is TGTGCCATCAGTGATTCCGGGACAGGCACAGATACGCAGTATTTT. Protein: CAISDSGTGTDTQYF.